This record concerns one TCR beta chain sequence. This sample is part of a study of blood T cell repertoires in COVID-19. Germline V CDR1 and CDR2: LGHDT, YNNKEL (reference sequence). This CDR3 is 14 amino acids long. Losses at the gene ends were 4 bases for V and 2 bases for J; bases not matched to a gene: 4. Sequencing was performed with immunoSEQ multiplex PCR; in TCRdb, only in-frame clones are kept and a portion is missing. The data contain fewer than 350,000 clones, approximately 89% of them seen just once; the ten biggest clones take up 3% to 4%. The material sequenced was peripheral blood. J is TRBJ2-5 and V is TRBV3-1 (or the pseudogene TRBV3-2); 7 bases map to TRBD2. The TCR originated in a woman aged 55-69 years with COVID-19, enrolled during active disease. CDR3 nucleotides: TGTGCCAGCAGCCCTTACGGGGGGCAAGAGACCCAGTACTTC. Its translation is CASSPYGGQETQYF.